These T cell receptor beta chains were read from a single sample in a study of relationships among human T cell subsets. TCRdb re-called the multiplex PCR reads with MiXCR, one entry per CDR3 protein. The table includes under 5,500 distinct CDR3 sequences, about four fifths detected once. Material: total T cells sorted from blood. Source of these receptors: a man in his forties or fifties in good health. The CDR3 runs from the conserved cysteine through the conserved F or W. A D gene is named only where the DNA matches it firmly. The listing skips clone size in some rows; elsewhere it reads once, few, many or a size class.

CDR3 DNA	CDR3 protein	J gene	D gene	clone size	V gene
TGTGCCAGCGGTTCGGGACAGGGGGCGAGGGAGCAGTACTTC	CASGSGQGAREQYF	TRBJ2-7	TRBD1	few	TRBV12-3/TRBV12-4
TGTGCCAGCAGCTTGGCGGGGACTAACAACAATGAGCAGTTCTTC	CASSLAGTNNNEQFF	TRBJ2-1	TRBD2	.	TRBV11-2
TGCAGTGCCGACTCGGCAGGGGATGATGGCTACACCTTC	CSADSAGDDGYTF	TRBJ1-2	.	.	TRBV20-1
TGTGCCAGCAGCTGGACGGACACTACTCACGAGACCCAGTACTTC	CASSWTDTTHETQYF	TRBJ2-5	.	.	TRBV7-9
TGTGCCAGCAGCCAGGGGACATCTCATAGCAATCAGCCCCAGCATTTT	CASSQGTSHSNQPQHF	TRBJ1-5	.	.	TRBV3-1
TGCAGTGCTGGCCCCCCGCGCCCAAAGGTGCCCACGCAGTATTTT	CSAGPPRPKVPTQYF	TRBJ2-3	.	.	TRBV20-1
TGCGCCAGCAGGACGACAGGGGGCAGCTACAATGAGCAGTTCTTC	CASRTTGGSYNEQFF	TRBJ2-1	TRBD1	.	TRBV5-1
TGTGCCAGCAGTCAAAACTACGAGCAGTACTTC	CASSQNYEQYF	TRBJ2-7	.	.	TRBV28
TGTGCCAGCACCAGTGACGGGAGCTCCTACAATGAGCAGTTCTTC	CASTSDGSSYNEQFF	TRBJ2-1	.	.	TRBV28
TGTGCCAGCGTGGGACTCGAGAGCTCCTACGAGCAGTACTTC	CASVGLESSYEQYF	TRBJ2-7	.	once	TRBV7-8
TGCGCCAGCAGCGGGACAGGGGACAATCAGCCCCAGCATTTT	CASSGTGDNQPQHF	TRBJ1-5	TRBD1	few	TRBV10-2
TGTGCCAGTAGACAGGGCCACTATGGCTACACCTTC	CASRQGHYGYTF	TRBJ1-2	.	.	TRBV19
TGCGCCAGCAGCTTCAGGACGGGGAGCACAGATACGCAGTATTTT	CASSFRTGSTDTQYF	TRBJ2-3	.	few	TRBV5-1
TGTGCCAGCAGTGACAGGGGGCACACTGAAGCTTTCTTT	CASSDRGHTEAFF	TRBJ1-1	TRBD1	.	TRBV6-1
TGTGCCAGCAGCCAAGGCACAGGGCTCGAGGGCTACACCTTC	CASSQGTGLEGYTF	TRBJ1-2	.	.	TRBV4-2
TGCGCCAGCCTCATGTGGGGTCAAGAGACCCAGTACTTC	CASLMWGQETQYF	TRBJ2-5	.	.	TRBV5-4
TGTGCCAGCAGCCCGGATCGGGCTTTCCCTTATGGCTACACCTTC	CASSPDRAFPYGYTF	TRBJ1-2	.	.	TRBV13
TGTGCCAGCCGACCGACAGTCAGCCAAGAGACCCAGTACTTC	CASRPTVSQETQYF	TRBJ2-5	.	.	TRBV6-1
TGTGCCAGTAGTATGCCGAGCGTAGGGTATGGCTACACCTTC	CASSMPSVGYGYTF	TRBJ1-2	.	.	TRBV19
TGCAGTGCCGTAAGCGGGGACAGGGCGGACAATGAGCAGTTCTTC	CSAVSGDRADNEQFF	TRBJ2-1	TRBD1	.	TRBV20-1
TGTGCCAGCATCCCGGGCTCTATTAATAGCAATCAGCCCCAGCATTTT	CASIPGSINSNQPQHF	TRBJ1-5	.	.	TRBV28
TGTGCCAGCAGCTTCGGACTAGTCACAGATACGCAGTATTTT	CASSFGLVTDTQYF	TRBJ2-3	TRBD2	.	TRBV11-2
TGTGCCAGCAGCTTAGTTGTGACTAGCGGAGCTAGCACAGATACGCAGTATTTT	CASSLVVTSGASTDTQYF	TRBJ2-3	TRBD2	.	TRBV11-2
TGTGCCAGCAGCTCCTGGACTAGCGGGGTTTACAATGAGCAGTTCTTC	CASSSWTSGVYNEQFF	TRBJ2-1	TRBD2	.	TRBV11-2
TGTGCCAGCAGCCGACAGGGGTACGAGCAGTACTTC	CASSRQGYEQYF	TRBJ2-7	TRBD1	.	TRBV11-2
TGCGCCAGCACCCCAGGCCGGGGGGAGATCAATCAGCCCCAGCATTTT	CASTPGRGEINQPQHF	TRBJ1-5	.	.	TRBV4-1
TGTGCCAGTAGTATGGGGGCCACTGAAGCTTTCTTT	CASSMGATEAFF	TRBJ1-1	.	.	TRBV19